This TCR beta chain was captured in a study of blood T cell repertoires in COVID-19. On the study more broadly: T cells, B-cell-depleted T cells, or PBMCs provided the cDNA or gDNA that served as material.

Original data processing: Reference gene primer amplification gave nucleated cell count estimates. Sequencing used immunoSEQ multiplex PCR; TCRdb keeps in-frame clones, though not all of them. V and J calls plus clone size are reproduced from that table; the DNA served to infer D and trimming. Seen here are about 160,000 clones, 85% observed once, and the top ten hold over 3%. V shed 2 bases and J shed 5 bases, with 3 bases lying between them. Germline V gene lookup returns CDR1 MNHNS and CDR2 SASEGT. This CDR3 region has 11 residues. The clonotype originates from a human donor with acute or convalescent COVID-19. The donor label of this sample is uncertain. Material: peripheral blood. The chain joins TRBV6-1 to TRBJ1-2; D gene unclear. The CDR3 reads CASSEIYGYTF. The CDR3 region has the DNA TGTGCCAGCAGTGAAATATATGGCTACACCTTC.